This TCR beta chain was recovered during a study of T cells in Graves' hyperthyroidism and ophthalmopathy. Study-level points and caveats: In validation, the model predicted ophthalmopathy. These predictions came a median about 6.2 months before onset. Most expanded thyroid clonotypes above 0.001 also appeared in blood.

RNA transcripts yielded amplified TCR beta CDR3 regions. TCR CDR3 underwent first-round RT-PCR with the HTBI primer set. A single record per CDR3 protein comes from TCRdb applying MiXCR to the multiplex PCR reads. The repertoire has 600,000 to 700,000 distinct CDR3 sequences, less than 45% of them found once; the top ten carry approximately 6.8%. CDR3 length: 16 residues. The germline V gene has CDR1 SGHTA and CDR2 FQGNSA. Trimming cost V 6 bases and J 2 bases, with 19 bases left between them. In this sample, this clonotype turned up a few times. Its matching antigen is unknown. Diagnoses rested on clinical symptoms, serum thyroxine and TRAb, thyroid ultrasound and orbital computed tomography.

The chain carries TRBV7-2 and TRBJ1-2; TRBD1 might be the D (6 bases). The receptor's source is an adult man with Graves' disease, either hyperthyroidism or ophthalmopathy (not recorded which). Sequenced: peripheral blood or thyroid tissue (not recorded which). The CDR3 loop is CASSQGRGKGNYGYTF. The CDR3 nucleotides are TGTGCCAGCAGTCAGGGGAGGGGGAAGGGAAACTATGGCTACACCTTC. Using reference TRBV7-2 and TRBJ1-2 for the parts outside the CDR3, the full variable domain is GAGVSQSPSNKVTEKGKDVELRCDPISGHTALYWYRQSLGQGLEFLIYFQGNSAPDKSGLPSDRFSAERTGGSVSTLTIQRTQQEDSAVYLCASSQGRGKGNYGYTFGSGTRLTVV.